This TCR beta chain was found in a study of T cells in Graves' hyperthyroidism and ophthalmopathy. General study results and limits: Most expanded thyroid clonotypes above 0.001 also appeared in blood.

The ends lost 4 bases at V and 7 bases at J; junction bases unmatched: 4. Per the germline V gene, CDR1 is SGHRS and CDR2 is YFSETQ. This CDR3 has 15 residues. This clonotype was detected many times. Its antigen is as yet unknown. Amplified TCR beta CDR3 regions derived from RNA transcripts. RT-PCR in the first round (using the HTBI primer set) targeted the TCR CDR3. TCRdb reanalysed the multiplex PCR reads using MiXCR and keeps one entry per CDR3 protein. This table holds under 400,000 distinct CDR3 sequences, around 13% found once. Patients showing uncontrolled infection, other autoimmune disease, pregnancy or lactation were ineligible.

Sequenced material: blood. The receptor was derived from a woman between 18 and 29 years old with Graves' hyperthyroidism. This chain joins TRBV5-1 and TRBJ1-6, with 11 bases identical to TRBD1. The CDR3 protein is CASSRDRGRNSPLHF. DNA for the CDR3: TGCGCCAGCAGCCGGGACAGGGGGAGAAATTCACCCCTCCACTTT. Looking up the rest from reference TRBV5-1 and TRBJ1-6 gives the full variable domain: KAGVTQTPRYLIKTRGQQVTLSCSPISGHRSVSWYQQTPGQGLQFLFEYFSETQRNKGNFPGRFSGRQFSNSRSEMNVSTLELGDSALYLCASSRDRGRNSPLHFGNGTRLTVT.